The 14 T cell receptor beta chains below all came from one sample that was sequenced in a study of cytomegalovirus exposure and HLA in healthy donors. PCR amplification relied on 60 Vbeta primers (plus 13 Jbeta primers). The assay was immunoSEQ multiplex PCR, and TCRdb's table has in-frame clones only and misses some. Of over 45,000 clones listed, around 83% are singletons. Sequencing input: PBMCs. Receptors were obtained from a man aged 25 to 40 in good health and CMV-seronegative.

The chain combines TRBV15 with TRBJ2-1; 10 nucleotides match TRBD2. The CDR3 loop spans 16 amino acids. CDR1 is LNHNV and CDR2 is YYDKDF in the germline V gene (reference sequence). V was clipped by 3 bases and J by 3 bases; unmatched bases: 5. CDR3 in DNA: TGTGCCACCAGCAGGGAAGCGGGAGGGGGCTACAATGAGCAGTTCTTC. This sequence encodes CATSREAGGGYNEQFF.

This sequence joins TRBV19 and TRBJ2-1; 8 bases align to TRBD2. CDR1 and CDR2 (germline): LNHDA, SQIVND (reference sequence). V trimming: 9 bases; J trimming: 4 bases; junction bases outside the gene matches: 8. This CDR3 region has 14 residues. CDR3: CASPGGGSYNEQFF. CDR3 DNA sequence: TGTGCCAGCCCGGGAGGGGGTTCTTACAATGAGCAGTTCTTC. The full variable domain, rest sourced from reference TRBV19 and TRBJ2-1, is DGGITQSPKYLFRKEGQNVTLSCEQNLNHDAMYWYRQDPGQGLRLIYYSQIVNDFQKGDIAEGYSVSREKKESFPLTVTSAQKNPTAFYLCASPGGGSYNEQFFGPGTRLTVL.

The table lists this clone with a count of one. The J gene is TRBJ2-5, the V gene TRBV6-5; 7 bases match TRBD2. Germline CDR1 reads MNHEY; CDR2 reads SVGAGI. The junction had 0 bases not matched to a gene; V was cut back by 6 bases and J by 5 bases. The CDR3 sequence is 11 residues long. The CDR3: CASSGGETQYF. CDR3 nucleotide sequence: TGTGCCAGCAGCGGGGGGGAGACCCAGTACTTC.

The chain's CDR3 is CASSIERTSDYEQFF. For the CDR3, the DNA is TGTGCCAGTAGTATAGAGAGGACTAGCGACTATGAGCAGTTCTTC. The chain has TRBV19 and TRBJ2-1, with 9 bases that match TRBD2. CDR1 and CDR2 from the germline V gene are LNHDA and SQIVND (reference sequence). CDR3 size: 15 residues. V lost 0 bases and J lost 8; bases outside the gene matches: 5.

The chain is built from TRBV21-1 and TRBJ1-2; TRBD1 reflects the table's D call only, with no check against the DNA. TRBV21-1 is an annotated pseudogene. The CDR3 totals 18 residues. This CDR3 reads CASSKRGFRGRFMGGYTF. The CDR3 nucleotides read TGTGCCAGCAGCAAAAGGGGGTTTCGGGGTAGATTCATGGGTGGCTACACCTTC.

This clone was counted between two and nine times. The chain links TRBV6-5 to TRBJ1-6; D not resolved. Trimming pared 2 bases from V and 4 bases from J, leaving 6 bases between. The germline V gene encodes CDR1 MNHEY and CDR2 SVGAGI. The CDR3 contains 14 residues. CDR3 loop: CASSYGSYNSPLHF. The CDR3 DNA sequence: TGTGCCAGCAGTTACGGCAGTTATAATTCACCCCTCCACTTT.

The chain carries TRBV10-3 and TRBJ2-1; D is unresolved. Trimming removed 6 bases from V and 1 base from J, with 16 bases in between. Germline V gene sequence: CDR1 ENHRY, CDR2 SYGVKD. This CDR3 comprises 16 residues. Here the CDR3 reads CAIREVRVGSYNEQFF. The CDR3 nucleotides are TGTGCCATCAGGGAAGTCCGGGTTGGGTCCTACAATGAGCAGTTCTTC.

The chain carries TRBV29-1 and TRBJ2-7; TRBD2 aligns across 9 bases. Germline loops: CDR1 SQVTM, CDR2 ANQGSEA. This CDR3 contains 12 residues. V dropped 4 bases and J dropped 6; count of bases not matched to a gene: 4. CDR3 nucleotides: TGCAGCGTTGCTAGCGGGGTTGGCGAGCAGTACTTC. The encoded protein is CSVASGVGEQYF.

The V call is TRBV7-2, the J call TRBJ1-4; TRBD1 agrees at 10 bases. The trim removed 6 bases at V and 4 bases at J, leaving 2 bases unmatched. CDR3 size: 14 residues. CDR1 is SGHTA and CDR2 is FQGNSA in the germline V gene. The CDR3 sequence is CASRRDRGNEKLFF. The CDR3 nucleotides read TGTGCCAGCAGGAGGGACAGGGGTAATGAAAAACTGTTTTTT.

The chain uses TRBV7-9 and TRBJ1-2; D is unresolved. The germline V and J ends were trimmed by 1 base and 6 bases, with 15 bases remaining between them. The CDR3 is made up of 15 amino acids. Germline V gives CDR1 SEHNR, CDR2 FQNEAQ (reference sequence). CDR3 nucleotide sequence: TGTGCCAGCAGCTTAGAGGGCACATCGGGAGATGGCTACACCTTC. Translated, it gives CASSLEGTSGDGYTF.

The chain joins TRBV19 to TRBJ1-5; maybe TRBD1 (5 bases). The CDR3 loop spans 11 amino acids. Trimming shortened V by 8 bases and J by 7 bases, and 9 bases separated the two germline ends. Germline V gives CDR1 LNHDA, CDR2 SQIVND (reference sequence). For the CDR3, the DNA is TGTGCCAGTGGGGCGGAGCAGCCCCAGCATTTT. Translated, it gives CASGAEQPQHF.

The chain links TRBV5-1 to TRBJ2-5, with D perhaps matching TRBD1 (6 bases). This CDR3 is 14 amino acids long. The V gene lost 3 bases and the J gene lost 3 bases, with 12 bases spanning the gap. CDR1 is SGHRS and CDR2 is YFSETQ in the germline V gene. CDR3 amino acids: CASSSEGGKETQYF. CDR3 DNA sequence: TGCGCCAGCAGCTCTGAAGGGGGTAAAGAGACCCAGTACTTC.

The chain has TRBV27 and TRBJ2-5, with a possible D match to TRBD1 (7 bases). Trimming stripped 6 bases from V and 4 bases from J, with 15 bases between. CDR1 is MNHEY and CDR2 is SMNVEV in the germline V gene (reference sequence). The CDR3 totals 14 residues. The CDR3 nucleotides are TGTGCCAGCAGCTTTCAGGGGGGTAGAGAGACCCAGTACTTC. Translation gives CASSFQGGRETQYF.

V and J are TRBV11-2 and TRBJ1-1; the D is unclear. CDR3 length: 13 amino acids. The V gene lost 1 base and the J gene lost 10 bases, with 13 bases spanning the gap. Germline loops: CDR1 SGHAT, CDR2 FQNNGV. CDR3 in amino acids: CASSLGEGIGAFF. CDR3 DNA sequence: TGTGCCAGCAGCTTAGGGGAGGGTATAGGAGCTTTCTTT.